These T cell receptor beta chains were read from a single sample in a study of control samples from healthy donors and cancer patients. Generated by immunoSEQ multiplex PCR, the TCRdb table keeps only in-frame clones and is missing some. Among 90,000 to 110,000 clones, approximately 90% were seen once, and the ten largest hold around 17%. The specimen sequenced was blood. Source of these receptors: a woman in her forties or fifties in good health. Both conserved end residues are part of each CDR3. A D gene is named only where the DNA matches it firmly. Where a row states a size, it is once, few, many or the class of an expanded clone; other rows omit it.

>NA|TRBJ1-5|TRBV4-1|few
CASSQEWRPSAPQHF
TGCGCCAGCAGCCAAGAATGGCGGCCGTCGGCGCCCCAGCATTTT
>NA|TRBJ1-2|TRBV5-6|NA
CASGETNYGYTF
TGTGCCAGCGGGGAAACTAACTATGGCTACACCTTC
>NA|TRBJ1-4|TRBV6-5|NA
CASRGGFSEKLFF
TGTGCCAGCCGGGGGGGCTTTAGTGAAAAACTGTTTTTT
>NA|TRBJ1-4|TRBV10-1|NA
CASSEYRDGEEKLFF
TGCGCCAGCAGTGAGTATCGGGACGGCGAGGAAAAACTGTTTTTT
>TRBD1|TRBJ1-1|TRBV11-1|NA
CASSDRVGWDTEAFF
TGTGCCAGCAGCGACAGGGTCGGGTGGGACACTGAAGCTTTCTTT
>TRBD2|TRBJ2-5|TRBV5-1|NA
CASTPQGLQETQYF
TGCGCCAGCACGCCTCAGGGACTACAAGAGACCCAGTACTTC
>TRBD2|TRBJ2-3|TRBV7-2|NA
CASSFRTSGVPPDTQYF
TGTGCCAGCAGCTTCCGGACTAGCGGGGTCCCGCCAGATACGCAGTATTTT
>NA|TRBJ1-6|TRBV6-5|once
CASSYLSGLYNSPLHF
TGTGCCAGCAGTTACTTGTCCGGGCTCTATAATTCACCCCTCCACTTT
>NA|TRBJ1-2|TRBV27|NA
CASRTGGGGYTF
TGTGCCAGCAGGACGGGGGGTGGTGGCTACACCTTC
>NA|TRBJ2-1|TRBV4-3|few
CASSQGTPFRNEQFF
TGCGCCAGCAGCCAAGGGACTCCCTTTCGAAATGAGCAGTTCTTC
>NA|TRBJ2-1|TRBV7-2|NA
CASSLGDNTYNEQFF
TGTGCCAGCAGCTTAGGGGACAACACATACAATGAGCAGTTCTTC
>NA|TRBJ2-2|TRBV7-2|NA
CASRLRIANTGELFF
TGTGCCAGCAGGCTCCGGATCGCGAACACCGGGGAGCTGTTTTTT
>TRBD2|TRBJ2-5|TRBV24-1|NA
CATSDRLAGNQETQYF
TGTGCCACCAGTGATCGACTAGCGGGCAACCAAGAGACCCAGTACTTC
>NA|TRBJ1-3|TRBV7-9|NA
CASSLRPDSTIYF
TGTGCCAGCAGCTTGCGGCCAGACAGCACCATATATTTT
>NA|TRBJ2-1|TRBV18|NA
CASSQGGYEQFF
TGTGCCAGCTCCCAAGGGGGTTATGAGCAGTTCTTC
>NA|TRBJ1-5|TRBV19|NA
CASKVRGNQPQHF
TGTGCCAGTAAAGTTAGGGGCAATCAGCCCCAGCATTTT
>NA|TRBJ2-2|TRBV5-6|NA
CASSLLFIPGELFF
TGTGCCAGCAGCTTGTTGTTTATCCCCGGGGAGCTGTTTTTT
>TRBD2|TRBJ2-2|TRBV7-2|NA
CASSLAPSGGPNTGELFF
TGTGCCAGCAGCTTAGCGCCTAGCGGGGGGCCGAACACCGGGGAGCTGTTTTTT
>TRBD2|TRBJ2-2|TRBV24-1|NA
CATSPPGGVGTGELFF
TGTGCCACCAGTCCCCCGGGGGGGGTCGGCACCGGGGAGCTGTTTTTT
>NA|TRBJ1-1|TRBV3-1/TRBV3-2|NA
CASSQEGGAEAFF
TGTGCCAGCAGCCAAGAGGGAGGGGCTGAAGCTTTCTTT
>TRBD1|TRBJ1-4|TRBV9|NA
CASSYGTELEKLFF
TGTGCCAGCAGCTACGGGACAGAGCTTGAAAAACTGTTTTTT
>TRBD2|TRBJ2-3|TRBV11-2|NA
CASSSRLAGGLGDTQYF
TGTGCCAGCAGCTCCAGACTAGCGGGGGGGCTTGGGGATACGCAGTATTTT
>TRBD1|TRBJ2-2|TRBV5-4|NA
CASSSGQGIPGELFF
TGTGCCAGCAGCTCGGGACAGGGAATCCCCGGGGAGCTGTTTTTT
>NA|TRBJ2-1|TRBV7-8|NA
CASRPVQAASYNEQFF
TGTGCCAGCAGACCGGTTCAGGCGGCCTCCTACAATGAGCAGTTCTTC
>TRBD2|TRBJ2-1|TRBV6-4|NA
CASSEGSSGGYEQFF
TGTGCCAGCAGTGAAGGGTCCAGCGGGGGTTATGAGCAGTTCTTC